The entry below describes one T cell receptor beta chain. CD8+ and CD4+ blood T cells underwent TCR beta sequencing. Trimming removed 1 base from V and 0 bases from J, with 9 bases in between. This CDR3 has 15 residues. Germline CDR1 is LGHNA and CDR2 is YSLEER. This record belongs to a study of CD8 T cells in Susac syndrome. Random hexamers primed reverse transcription of about 0.5 to 1 ug RNA. MiXCR was run by TCRdb on the immunoSEQ multiplex PCR reads, yielding one entry per CDR3 protein. The table shows 80,000 or so distinct CDR3 sequences, with roughly 93% occurring only once. The sequence was obtained from a human donor in good health. The gene calls are TRBV4-3 and TRBJ1-1; possible D gene TRBD1, 5 bases. Material: CD8+ T cells from PBMCs. The DNA for the CDR3 is TGCGCCAGCAGCCAAGGCGAGGGGATGAACACTGAAGCTTTCTTT. This encodes CASSQGEGMNTEAFF.